This TCR beta chain was obtained from a study of T cells expressing NK-cell markers. In the study overall: The study sequenced eight donors, seven HCMV-seropositive and one seronegative.

Following a re-call of the 5' RACE reads, TCRdb has one entry per CDR3 protein and lacks DNA. The ten top clones account for about 10%, within a sample of around 380,000 distinct CDR3 sequences. The CDR3 contains 14 residues. The germline CDR1 and CDR2 sequences are SGHRS and YFSETQ. The source material was blood T cells: a sorted CD56 or NKG2C T cell subset, CD4+ or CD8+ T cells, or bulk PBMC T cells (not recorded which). The source of this sequence is a woman in her fifties or sixties in good health. V gene TRBV5-1 combines with J gene TRBJ2-1; as DNA is missing, the TRBD1 call by TCRdb cannot be tested. CDR3 in amino acids: CASSSSGPQDEQFF.